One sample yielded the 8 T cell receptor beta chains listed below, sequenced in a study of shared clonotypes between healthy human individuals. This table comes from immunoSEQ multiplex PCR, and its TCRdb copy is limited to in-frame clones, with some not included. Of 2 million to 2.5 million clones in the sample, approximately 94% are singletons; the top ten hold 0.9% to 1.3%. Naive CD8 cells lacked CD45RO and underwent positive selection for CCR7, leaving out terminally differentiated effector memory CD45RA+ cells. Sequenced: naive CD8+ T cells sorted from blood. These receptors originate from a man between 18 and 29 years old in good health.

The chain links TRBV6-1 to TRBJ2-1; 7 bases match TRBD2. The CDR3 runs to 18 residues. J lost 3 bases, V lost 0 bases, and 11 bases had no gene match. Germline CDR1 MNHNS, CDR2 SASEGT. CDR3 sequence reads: CASSEAQREGSLYNEQFF. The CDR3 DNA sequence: TGTGCCAGCAGTGAAGCCCAGCGGGAAGGGAGCCTCTACAATGAGCAGTTCTTC.

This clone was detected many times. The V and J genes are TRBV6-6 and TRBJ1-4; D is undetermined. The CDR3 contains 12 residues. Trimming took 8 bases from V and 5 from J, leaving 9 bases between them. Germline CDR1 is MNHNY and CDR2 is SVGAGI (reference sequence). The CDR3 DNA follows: TGTGCCAGCTGCGCTTCCAATGAAAAACTGTTTTTT. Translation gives CASCASNEKLFF.

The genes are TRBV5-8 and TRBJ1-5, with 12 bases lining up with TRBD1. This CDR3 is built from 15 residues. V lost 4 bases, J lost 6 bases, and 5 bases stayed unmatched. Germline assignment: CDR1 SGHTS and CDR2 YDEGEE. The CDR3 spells CASSRGTGGFQPQHF. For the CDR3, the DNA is TGTGCCAGCAGCCGTGGGACAGGGGGCTTTCAGCCCCAGCATTTT. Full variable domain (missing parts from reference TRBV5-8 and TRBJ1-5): EAGVTQSPTHLIKTRGQQATLRCSPISGHTSVYWYQQALGLGLQFLLWYDEGEERNRGNFPPRFSGRQFPNYSSELNVNALELEDSALYLCASSRGTGGFQPQHFGDGTRLSIL.

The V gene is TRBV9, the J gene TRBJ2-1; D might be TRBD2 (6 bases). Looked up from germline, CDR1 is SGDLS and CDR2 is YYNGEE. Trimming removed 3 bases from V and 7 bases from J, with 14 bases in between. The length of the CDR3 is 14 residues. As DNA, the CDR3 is TGTGCCAGCAGCGATCGGACCGCGGGGAATGAGCAGTTCTTC. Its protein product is CASSDRTAGNEQFF.

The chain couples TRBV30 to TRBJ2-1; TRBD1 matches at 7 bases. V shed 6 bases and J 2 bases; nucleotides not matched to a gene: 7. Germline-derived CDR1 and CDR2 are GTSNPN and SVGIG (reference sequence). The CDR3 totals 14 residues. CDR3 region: CACGQVSTYNEQFF. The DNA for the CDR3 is TGTGCCTGCGGACAGGTTAGTACCTACAATGAGCAGTTCTTC.

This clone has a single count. The CDR3: CASGRSNEQFF. CDR3 DNA: TGTGCCAGCGGTCGTTCGAATGAGCAGTTCTTC. This chain connects TRBV5-4 to TRBJ2-1; D uncertain. The CDR3 consists of 11 residues. Between the trimmed V and J ends, which lost 7 bases and 7 bases, there was a span of 9 bases. CDR1 SGHNT and CDR2 YYREEE come from the germline V gene (reference sequence).

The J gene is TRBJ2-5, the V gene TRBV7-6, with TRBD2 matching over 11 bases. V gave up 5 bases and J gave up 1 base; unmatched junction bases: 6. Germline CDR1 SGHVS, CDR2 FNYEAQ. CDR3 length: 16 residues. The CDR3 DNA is TGTGCCAGCAGCCCTCGACTAGCGGGGCCCCAAGAGACCCAGTACTTC. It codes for CASSPRLAGPQETQYF.

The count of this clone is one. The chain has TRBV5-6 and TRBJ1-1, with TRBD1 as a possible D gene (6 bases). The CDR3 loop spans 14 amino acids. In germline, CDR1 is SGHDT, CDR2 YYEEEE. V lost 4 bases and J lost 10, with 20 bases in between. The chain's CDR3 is CASSAEPGAYGAFF. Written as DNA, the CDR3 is TGTGCCAGCAGCGCCGAACCGGGGGCCTACGGAGCTTTCTTT.